The 23 T cell receptor beta chains below come from one sample, sequenced in a study of T cell repertoires in cytomegalovirus infection. TCRdb itself ran the reads through MiXCR, one entry per CDR3 protein. The sample carries 510,000 or so distinct CDR3 sequences, approximately 25% recorded once. Material for sequencing was PBMCs. All receptors derive from a human donor in good health (CMV status not recorded). Some clones in this sample may be carry-over from other donors' samples.

The V and J genes are TRBV20-1 and TRBJ2-3; weak D call: TRBD2 (6 bases). V shed 8 bases and J shed 0 bases, with 9 bases lying between them. The germline gives CDR1 DFQATT, CDR2 SNEGSKA (reference sequence). The CDR3 has 12 residues. CDR3 residues: CSLASSTDTQYF. The CDR3, as DNA: TGCAGTCTAGCGTCTAGCACAGATACGCAGTATTTT.

This clonotype was seen more than once but under ten times. V usage is TRBV6-5 and J usage is TRBJ1-1, with TRBD1 as a possible D gene (5 bases). Trimming took off 7 bases at V and 2 bases at J, with 11 bases between the two ends. Germline V gives CDR1 MNHEY, CDR2 SVGAGI. The CDR3 length is 13 residues. In DNA form, the CDR3 reads TGTGCCAGCACAACGGGGGGAAACACTGAAGCTTTCTTT. It is translated as CASTTGGNTEAFF.

CDR3 region: CASSWRGPDTQYF. CDR3 in DNA: TGTGCCAGTAGTTGGAGGGGCCCAGATACGCAGTATTTT. The chain couples TRBV19 to TRBJ2-3; possible D gene TRBD2, 6 bases. CDR3 size: 13 residues. V dropped 5 bases and J dropped 4 bases, with 10 bases sitting between them. The V gene's germline CDR1 is LNHDA and CDR2 SQIVND (reference sequence). The complete variable domain, with remaining parts taken from reference TRBV19 and TRBJ2-3, reads DGGITQSPKYLFRKEGQNVTLSCEQNLNHDAMYWYRQDPGQGLRLIYYSQIVNDFQKGDIAEGYSVSREKKESFPLTVTSAQKNPTAFYLCASSWRGPDTQYFGPGTRLTVL.

This clonotype appeared a few times. J is TRBJ1-1 and V is TRBV6-5; 10 bases match TRBD1. With 5 bases clipped from V and 3 bases from J, the junction kept 9 bases outside the gene matches. The CDR3 covers 16 residues. The germline CDR1 and CDR2 sequences are MNHEY and SVGAGI. CDR3 nucleotide sequence: TGTGCCAGCAGTCCAGGGAGGGACAGGGGATACACTGAAGCTTTCTTT. Amino acids: CASSPGRDRGYTEAFF.

V and J are TRBV7-9 and TRBJ1-1; TRBD1 is a possible D gene (5 bases). The V end was cut by 2 bases, the J end by 2 bases, with 12 bases between. Germline assignment: CDR1 SEHNR and CDR2 FQNEAQ (reference sequence). The CDR3 consists of 15 residues. For the CDR3, the DNA is TGTGCCAGCAGCTTAATTTCAGGGAGAAACACTGAAGCTTTCTTT. Amino acids: CASSLISGRNTEAFF.

The CDR3 here is CATSDFASGTGPRTSDEQFF. The CDR3 DNA is TGTGCCACCAGTGATTTCGCTTCCGGGACAGGGCCCCGGACTAGCGATGAGCAGTTCTTC. The chain is built from TRBV24-1 and TRBJ2-1; either TRBD1 or TRBD2 may fit D (9 bases each). The V and J ends lost 1 base and 8 bases respectively, with 29 bases between them. Per germline, CDR1 KGHDR and CDR2 SFDVKD. CDR3 length: 20 amino acids.

The chain recombines TRBV6-6 with TRBJ1-5, with D possibly being TRBD1 (5 bases). The CDR3 length is 13 residues. CDR1 is MNHNY and CDR2 is SVGAGI in the germline V gene (reference sequence). V was trimmed by 5 bases and J by 7 bases, leaving 12 bases between them. The CDR3 coding sequence is TGTGCCAGCAGTGGGACTTCTGGGCAGCCCCAGCATTTT. This sequence encodes CASSGTSGQPQHF.

The V call is TRBV24-1, the J call TRBJ1-2; 8 nucleotides line up with TRBD1. Per the germline V gene, CDR1 is KGHDR and CDR2 is SFDVKD. This CDR3 region has 19 residues. V lost 4 bases and J lost 1; bases outside the gene matches: 16. The CDR3 spells CATSDSHPGQAGVNYGYTF. CDR3 coding DNA: TGTGCCACCAGTGACTCGCATCCGGGACAGGCGGGGGTTAACTATGGCTACACCTTC.

This chain connects TRBV5-1 to TRBJ1-2; TRBD1 aligns across 9 bases. V shed 3 bases, J shed 0 bases, and the junction held 3 bases outside the gene matches. This CDR3 comprises 15 residues. CDR1 and CDR2 (germline): SGHRS, YFSETQ. The CDR3 DNA follows: TGCGCCAGCAGCTCCTGGGACAGGGCTAACTATGGCTACACCTTC. Translation gives CASSSWDRANYGYTF.

The chain links TRBV12-3 or TRBV12-4 to TRBJ2-7; 10 bases are a match to TRBD2. With V trimmed by 2 bases and J by 9 bases, 10 bases remained unmatched. This CDR3 is built from 15 residues. For the CDR3, the DNA is TGTGCCAGCAGTTTATTGTCTAGCGGGAGCATCGGGCAGTACTTC. Translating it yields CASSLLSSGSIGQYF.

The rearrangement links TRBV27 to TRBJ1-1, with D maybe TRBD1 (5 bases). The CDR3 consists of 13 residues. Germline CDR1 and CDR2: MNHEY and SMNVEV (reference sequence). The V gene lost 3 bases and the J gene lost 6 bases, with 11 bases spanning the gap. Here the CDR3 DNA reads TGTGCCAGCAGTTTCCGGGACGTTGCTGAAGCTTTCTTT. It encodes CASSFRDVAEAFF.

There are many counts of this clonotype. The chain uses TRBV7-8 and TRBJ2-1, with 8 bases that match TRBD2. This CDR3 comprises 15 residues. J lost 7 bases, V lost 3 bases, and 8 bases had no gene match. Per germline, CDR1 SGHVS and CDR2 FQNEAQ. The CDR3 coding sequence is TGTGCCAGCAGCTTGGTAGCGGGAAGTAGTAATGAGCAGTTCTTC. Amino acid sequence: CASSLVAGSSNEQFF.

This clonotype was detected only a few times. The chain combines TRBV28 with TRBJ2-1; 11 nucleotides align to TRBD2. The germline CDR1 and CDR2 sequences are MDHEN and SYDVKM. The V and J ends lost 7 bases and 9 bases, in that order; junction bases with no gene match: 8. This CDR3 region has 14 residues. CDR3 coding DNA: TGTGCCAGCACTCTAGCGGGAGGACTAGGTGAGCAGTTCTTC. Its protein product is CASTLAGGLGEQFF.

The sample holds many counts of this clonotype. V is TRBV7-2 and J is TRBJ2-1, with 11 bases aligning to TRBD1. V lost 3 bases to trimming and J lost 5 bases; unmatched junction nucleotides: 6. The CDR3 is 16 amino acids. Germline V CDR1 and CDR2: SGHTA, FQGNSA. The CDR3 reads CASSFRTGGSNNEQFF. DNA for the CDR3: TGTGCCAGCAGCTTCCGGACAGGGGGCTCAAACAATGAGCAGTTCTTC.

In DNA, the CDR3 is TGTGCCAGCAGCTTAGCAGGTCGGCAGAATGAGCAGTTCTTC. Its protein is CASSLAGRQNEQFF. This sequence joins TRBV7-2 and TRBJ2-1; no clear D. CDR3 length: 14 residues. V lost 0 bases to trimming and J lost 7 bases, with 10 bases between them. CDR1 is SGHTA and CDR2 is FQGNSA in the germline V gene.

V usage is TRBV28 and J usage is TRBJ1-2, with a tentative D call TRBD1 (6 bases). In germline, CDR1 is MDHEN, CDR2 SYDVKM. Trimming removed 5 bases from V and 8 bases from J, with 12 bases in between. This CDR3 region has 12 residues. Here the CDR3 reads CASSTGPGGYTF. In DNA form, the CDR3 reads TGTGCCAGCAGTACAGGGCCGGGAGGCTACACCTTC.

The rearrangement uses TRBV6-2 or TRBV6-3 and TRBJ1-5; no firm D call. The V gene's germline CDR1 is MNHEY and CDR2 SVGEGT. The V and J ends lost 2 bases and 4 bases respectively, with 6 bases between them. The CDR3 spans 13 residues. The CDR3 coding sequence is TGTGCCAGCAGTTACGGAGAGAATCAGCCCCAGCATTTT. It codes for CASSYGENQPQHF.

This chain connects TRBV12-3 or TRBV12-4 to TRBJ2-1; unclear D gene. CDR3 length: 15 amino acids. The V end was cut by 6 bases, the J end by 0 bases, with 12 bases between. This CDR3 is CASSSQQSSYNEQFF. Written as DNA, the CDR3 is TGTGCCAGCAGCTCACAGCAAAGCTCCTACAATGAGCAGTTCTTC.

This clonotype was found a few times. CDR3: CASSDARLFRSNTEAFF. Written as DNA, the CDR3 is TGTGCCAGCAGTGACGCGAGATTATTCAGGTCGAACACTGAAGCTTTCTTT. This chain connects TRBV6-4 to TRBJ1-1; D not resolved. This CDR3 spans 17 amino acids. Per germline, CDR1 MRHNA and CDR2 SNTAGT. V gave up 2 bases and J gave up 1 base, with 17 bases separating them.

The genes are TRBV7-2 and TRBJ2-7; no firm D call. Looked up from germline, CDR1 is SGHTA and CDR2 is FQGNSA. This CDR3 is built from 13 residues. Between the trimmed V and J ends, which lost 4 bases and 3 bases, there was a span of 10 bases. As DNA, the CDR3 is TGTGCCAGCAGCTCCGATCCTAGCTACGAGCAGTACTTC. It encodes CASSSDPSYEQYF.

In nucleotides, the CDR3 is TGTGCCAGCAGAGAAGACAGAAACTATGGCTACACCTTC. Protein: CASREDRNYGYTF. The rearrangement uses TRBV28 and TRBJ1-2; possibly TRBD1 for D (5 bases). The CDR3 consists of 13 residues. The germline V gene has CDR1 MDHEN and CDR2 SYDVKM. V lost 6 bases to trimming and J lost 2 bases, with 10 bases between them.

This clonotype showed up just a few times. The chain employs TRBV6-6 and TRBJ1-2; TRBD1 matches 11 bases. The CDR3 contains 13 residues. The J segment lost 4 bases and the V segment lost 9 bases, leaving 4 bases of the junction unmatched. Germline CDR1 and CDR2: MNHNY and SVGAGI (reference sequence). The CDR3 nucleotides are TGTGCCAGTAGGACAGGGGGCGCCTATGGCTACACCTTC. Protein: CASRTGGAYGYTF.

This clonotype turned up a few times. J is TRBJ2-1 and V is TRBV29-1; D is ambiguous. V lost 6 bases and J lost 8, with 11 bases in between. CDR3 length equals 11 residues. CDR1 and CDR2 from the germline V gene are SQVTM and ANQGSEA. The CDR3 is CSVRTPDEQFF. CDR3 coding DNA: TGCAGCGTCCGCACCCCGGATGAGCAGTTCTTC.